This T cell receptor (beta chain) was found in a study of cytomegalovirus exposure and HLA in healthy donors. Both 60 Vbeta primers and 13 Jbeta primers went into the PCR. Assay used: immunoSEQ multiplex PCR; TCRdb lists only in-frame clones, some missing. The data show some 150,000 clones, with nearly 80% seen just once and 1.5% to 2% held by the top ten. Germline V gives CDR1 SGHNT, CDR2 YYREEE (reference sequence). The CDR3 has 14 residues. With V trimmed by 4 bases and J by 3 bases, 4 bases remained unmatched. The TCR sequence derives from a woman in her twenties or thirties in good health and CMV-seronegative. The chain couples TRBV5-4 to TRBJ2-4, with 7 positions matching TRBD1. The specimen sequenced was PBMCs. Here the CDR3 reads CASSGRDSKNIQYF. CDR3 in DNA: TGTGCCAGCAGCGGACGGGACAGCAAAAACATTCAGTACTTC.